Listed here are 9 T cell receptor beta chains from one sample, sequenced in a study of blood T cell repertoires in COVID-19 (TCRdb year 2020). Libraries were constructed by the immunoSEQ multiplex PCR assay. TCRdb stores this immuneACCESS table with in-frame sequences only. Part of the clones is absent; in the studies checked, under half of the shortfall reflects unresolved V genes, and no reason is known for the rest. In all, the sample holds 250,000 to 300,000 clones, and around 81% of those were seen once. The ten largest account for around 2.9% of the sample. The source material was peripheral blood. Receptors originate from a woman aged 55-75 years with active or convalescent COVID-19.

The gene calls are TRBV6-5 and TRBJ1-1; 10 positions match TRBD1. CDR1 and CDR2 from the germline V gene are MNHEY and SVGAGI. J lost 3 bases, V lost 6 bases, and 7 bases had no gene match. This CDR3 region has 15 residues. DNA for the CDR3: TGTGCCAGCAGGAAGACAGGGGGCGCCGACACTGAAGCTTTCTTT. It encodes CASRKTGGADTEAFF.

This chain links TRBV4-3 with TRBJ1-1; D gene ambiguous. The CDR3 loop spans 14 amino acids. CDR1 and CDR2 (germline): LGHNA, YSLEER. Deletions cut 1 base from V and 1 base from J, with 7 bases between. The CDR3 DNA reads TGCGCCAGCAGCCAAGGACATTCGAACACTGAAGCTTTCTTT. It translates to CASSQGHSNTEAFF.

This clone was seen just once. The gene calls are TRBV5-4 and TRBJ1-2; D call uncertain. The germline CDR1 and CDR2 sequences are SGHNT and YYREEE (reference sequence). The ends were cut back, 2 bases at V and 5 bases at J, with 13 bases in the middle. CDR3 length: 14 residues. The CDR3 region is CASSFKGGGYGYTF. In DNA form, the CDR3 reads TGTGCCAGCAGCTTTAAAGGTGGCGGGTATGGCTACACCTTC.

This sequence joins TRBV2 and TRBJ2-7; 8 bases align to TRBD1. Per germline, CDR1 SNHLY and CDR2 FYNNEI. This CDR3 is built from 13 residues. J lost 0 bases, V lost 6 bases, and 1 base had no gene match. In nucleotides, the CDR3 is TGTGCCAGCAGGGACAGGGTCTCCTACGAGCAGTACTTC. Encoded protein: CASRDRVSYEQYF.

V usage is TRBV6-5 and J usage is TRBJ1-5; D is uncertain. Germline loops: CDR1 MNHEY, CDR2 SVGAGI. Trimming shortened V by 2 bases and J by 0 bases, and 8 bases separated the two germline ends. The CDR3 has 15 residues. The CDR3, as DNA: TGTGCCAGCAGTTACCGCCAGTCTAGCAATCAGCCCCAGCATTTT. This codes for CASSYRQSSNQPQHF.

This rearrangement joins TRBV19 to TRBJ1-1; TRBD1 is a possible D gene (6 bases). CDR1 is LNHDA and CDR2 is SQIVND in the germline V gene (reference sequence). The CDR3 covers 12 residues. V was shortened by 5 bases and J by 7 bases, with 11 bases between the two germline ends. The CDR3 loop is CASSLQQGEAFF. CDR3 nucleotide sequence: TGTGCCAGTAGTCTCCAACAGGGTGAAGCTTTCTTT.

This rearrangement joins TRBV5-1 to TRBJ1-2; D gene ambiguous. Germline CDR1 reads SGHRS; CDR2 reads YFSETQ. V shed 0 bases and J shed 8 bases, with 11 bases lying between them. This CDR3 has 13 residues. CDR3 protein: CASSLDEGRGYTF. CDR3 bases: TGCGCCAGCAGCTTGGATGAAGGGAGAGGCTACACCTTC.

The chain employs TRBV7-8 and TRBJ2-3, with 9 bases fitting TRBD1. From germline, CDR1 is SGHVS and CDR2 FQNEAQ. The CDR3 loop spans 14 amino acids. With V trimmed by 5 bases and J by 4 bases, 4 bases remained unmatched. In nucleotides, the CDR3 is TGTGCCAGCAGCACGACAGGGGGGGCAGATACGCAGTATTTT. It is translated as CASSTTGGADTQYF. Together with reference TRBV7-8 and TRBJ2-3, the CDR3 gives the full variable domain: GAGVSQSPRYKVAKRGQDVALRCDPISGHVSLFWYQQALGQGPEFLTYFQNEAQLDKSGLPSDRFFAERPEGSVSTLKIQRTQQEDSAVYLCASSTTGGADTQYFGPGTRLTVL.

This chain connects TRBV10-3 to TRBJ2-7, with TRBD2 matching over 11 bases. This CDR3 comprises 15 residues. V was pared by 10 bases and J by 3 bases, with 11 bases of the junction left unmatched. CDR1 is ENHRY, CDR2 SYGVKD, per germline. The CDR3 DNA reads as TGTGCCACCCTCTTTACTAGCGGGGGCTTCTACGAGCAGTACTTC. Translated, it gives CATLFTSGGFYEQYF.